The 20 T cell receptor beta chains in this list originate from one sample, sequenced in a study of CD8 T cells in ankylosing spondylitis. Each CDR3 protein is one row after TCRdb ran MiXCR on the 5' RACE reads. The sample shows some 220,000 distinct CDR3 sequences, 10% of them seen only once. The sample consisted of blood, either unsorted or a sorted T cell fraction (not recorded which). The receptors originated from a male donor with ankylosing spondylitis or in good health (not recorded which).

This chain joins TRBV5-1 and TRBJ2-1; D unclear. The CDR3 contains 14 residues. Germline lookup yields CDR1 SGHRS and CDR2 YFSETQ. Trimming cost V 0 bases and J 9 bases, with 13 bases left between them. In nucleotides, the CDR3 is TGCGCCAGCAGCTTGGCGTTGGCTCCCAGTGAGCAGTTCTTC. It is translated as CASSLALAPSEQFF.

This clonotype was picked up many times. The chain has TRBV28 and TRBJ2-5; tentatively, D is TRBD2 (6 bases). The CDR3 has 16 residues. V was shortened by 6 bases and J by 7 bases, with 24 bases between the two germline ends. CDR1 and CDR2 (germline): MDHEN, SYDVKM. This chain's CDR3 is CASSSSGIREMGTQYF. In DNA form, the CDR3 reads TGTGCCAGCAGCTCCTCCGGGATCCGGGAGATGGGGACCCAGTACTTC.

This clonotype was counted many times. The J gene is TRBJ2-3, the V gene TRBV20-1, with 8 bases matching TRBD2. V trimming: 7 bases; J trimming: 8 bases; junction bases outside the gene matches: 14. The CDR3 is 14 residues long. Germline V gene data show CDR1 as DFQATT and CDR2 as SNEGSKA (reference sequence). The CDR3 sequence is CSVRPGGGRGTQYF. Here the CDR3 DNA reads TGCAGTGTCCGGCCCGGCGGGGGGAGAGGTACGCAGTATTTT.

This clonotype was counted a few times. V usage is TRBV7-2 and J usage is TRBJ2-2; 9 bases are shared with TRBD2. The trim removed 4 bases at V and 6 bases at J, leaving 9 bases unmatched. Per germline, CDR1 SGHTA and CDR2 FQGNSA. This CDR3 comprises 16 residues. The CDR3 sequence is CASSSFSGGGPGELFF. The CDR3 region has the DNA TGTGCCAGCAGCTCTTTTAGCGGGGGAGGACCCGGGGAGCTGTTTTTT. Complete variable domain (other parts from reference TRBV7-2 and TRBJ2-2): GAGVSQSPSNKVTEKGKDVELRCDPISGHTALYWYRQSLGQGLEFLIYFQGNSAPDKSGLPSDRFSAERTGGSVSTLTIQRTQQEDSAVYLCASSSFSGGGPGELFFGEGSRLTVL.

Turning to this clonotype: This clone may be a read error of a much larger clone one base away. The chain joins TRBV5-1 to TRBJ1-1, with TRBD1 matching 8 bases. This CDR3 contains 13 residues. Germline V lookup: CDR1 SGHRS, CDR2 YFSETQ. Trimming took 8 bases from V and 4 from J; bases not matched to a gene: 7. The CDR3 nucleotides read TGCGCCAGTACCGGACAGGGAGGCACTGAAGCTTTCTTT. The encoded protein is CASTGQGGTEAFF.

In its sample, this clonotype was seen many times. The chain links TRBV15 to TRBJ2-3, with TRBD2 matching 14 bases. In germline, CDR1 is LNHNV, CDR2 YYDKDF (reference sequence). Unmatched junction bases numbered 4, after V lost 5 bases and J lost 3 bases. The CDR3 spans 16 residues. CDR3 in amino acids: CATSGTSGRGTDTQYF. The CDR3 bases are TGTGCCACCAGCGGGACTAGCGGGAGAGGGACAGATACGCAGTATTTT.

This clonotype has a count of ten or more. This CDR3 reads CASSFKGGGTQYF. The CDR3 coding sequence is TGTGCCAGCAGTTTTAAGGGTGGAGGTACGCAGTATTTT. The chain combines TRBV6-5 with TRBJ2-3; weak D call: TRBD2 (5 bases). Germline assignment: CDR1 MNHEY and CDR2 SVGAGI. This CDR3 has 13 amino acids. Trimming left V 4 bases short and J 8 bases short, with 13 bases between.

This clonotype was seen ten or more times. The CDR3 DNA follows: TGTGCCAGCGATTCGAGGGGCTACACCTTC. This gives the protein CASDSRGYTF. This chain links TRBV28 with TRBJ1-2; D gene ambiguous. Trimming pared 8 bases from V and 8 bases from J, leaving 9 bases between. The CDR3 runs 10 residues. The germline CDR1 and CDR2 sequences are MDHEN and SYDVKM.

This clonotype showed up many times. The CDR3, as DNA: TGCGCCAGCAGCTTGGCCCTAGCGGGTAGCACAGATACGCAGTATTTT. Amino acids: CASSLALAGSTDTQYF. J is TRBJ2-3 and V is TRBV5-1; 8 nucleotides agree with TRBD2. CDR3 length equals 16 residues. Germline CDR1 and CDR2: SGHRS and YFSETQ. V shed 0 bases, J shed 0 bases, and the junction held 3 bases outside the gene matches. The whole variable domain, filled in from reference TRBV5-1 and TRBJ2-3, reads KAGVTQTPRYLIKTRGQQVTLSCSPISGHRSVSWYQQTPGQGLQFLFEYFSETQRNKGNFPGRFSGRQFSNSRSEMNVSTLELGDSALYLCASSLALAGSTDTQYFGPGTRLTVL.

This clonotype appeared a few times. The gene calls are TRBV2 and TRBJ1-1, with D possibly TRBD1 on 6 matching bases. There are 12 residues in the CDR3. V shed 10 bases and J shed 5 bases, with 14 bases lying between them. CDR1 and CDR2 from the germline V gene are SNHLY and FYNNEI. As DNA, the CDR3 is TGTGCCACCGGCAGGGGTGGAACTGAAGCTTTCTTT. Translated: CATGRGGTEAFF.

This clonotype has a count of ten or more. This chain uses TRBV11-3 with TRBJ1-2; maybe TRBD1 (5 bases). This CDR3 region has 16 residues. CDR1 is SGHNT, CDR2 YENEEA, per germline. Trimming took off 1 base at V and 0 bases at J, with 12 bases between the two ends. CDR3 bases: TGTGCCAGCAGCTTAGTAGGGGCCTCAGCTAACTATGGCTACACCTTC. This sequence encodes CASSLVGASANYGYTF.

This clonotype was found a few times. CDR3 in amino acids: CASSDHLAGGSETQYF. The CDR3 nucleotides are TGTGCCAGCAGTGACCACCTAGCGGGGGGAAGTGAGACCCAGTACTTC. This chain uses TRBV25-1 with TRBJ2-5, with 11 bases matching TRBD2. Looked up from germline, CDR1 is MGHDK and CDR2 is SYGVNS. The junction had 8 bases not matched to a gene; V was cut back by 3 bases and J by 5 bases. The CDR3 is 16 residues long. The entire variable domain, with the rest obtained from reference TRBV25-1 and TRBJ2-5, is as follows: EADIYQTPRYLVIGTGKKITLECSQTMGHDKMYWYQQDPGMELHLIHYSYGVNSTEKGDLSSESTVSRIRTEHFPLTLESARPSHTSQYLCASSDHLAGGSETQYFGPGTRLLVL.

Notes on this clonotype: Just one base apart from a much larger clone, this may be a read error. This CDR3 reads CSAGLSGSEQYF. For the CDR3, the DNA is TGCAGTGCTGGACTATCGGGGAGCGAGCAGTACTTC. The chain recombines TRBV20-1 with TRBJ2-7, with TRBD2 as a possible D gene (6 bases). The CDR3 sequence is 12 residues long. The V gene's germline CDR1 is DFQATT and CDR2 SNEGSKA (reference sequence). Trimming stripped 5 bases from V and 6 bases from J, with 14 bases between.

This clonotype was counted between two and nine times. The chain couples TRBV4-2 to TRBJ2-3, with 10 nucleotides matching TRBD2. Germline CDR1 reads LGHNA; CDR2 reads YNFKEQ. With 2 bases clipped from V and 2 bases from J, the junction kept 4 bases outside the gene matches. There are 16 residues in the CDR3. For the CDR3, the DNA is TGTGCCAGCAGCCAATCTAGCGGGAGAACCACAGATACGCAGTATTTT. This gives the protein CASSQSSGRTTDTQYF.

This clonotype was seen ten or more times. This chain uses TRBV20-1 with TRBJ2-1; 9 bases fit TRBD2. This CDR3 contains 13 residues. Germline values: CDR1 DFQATT, CDR2 SNEGSKA (reference sequence). V gave up 3 bases and J gave up 5 bases; unmatched junction bases: 2. CDR3: CSASRGRDNEQFF. The CDR3 DNA is TGCAGTGCTAGTCGCGGGAGGGACAATGAGCAGTTCTTC.

This clonotype has at least ten counts. The CDR3 DNA reads as TGTGCCAGCAATCCGGACAGGGGAGATGGCTACACCTTC. Translating it yields CASNPDRGDGYTF. The chain links TRBV2 to TRBJ1-2; 9 nucleotides line up with TRBD1. Germline V gene sequence: CDR1 SNHLY, CDR2 FYNNEI. With 7 bases clipped from V and 6 bases from J, the junction kept 6 bases outside the gene matches. This CDR3 contains 13 residues. The full variable domain, with the rest looked up from reference TRBV2 and TRBJ1-2, is EPEVTQTPSHQVTQMGQEVILRCVPISNHLYFYWYRQILGQKVEFLVSFYNNEISEKSEIFDDQFSVERPDGSNFTLKIRSTKLEDSAMYFCASNPDRGDGYTFGSGTRLTVV.

The chain links TRBV10-3 to TRBJ1-4; D not resolved. CDR3 length equals 14 residues. Trimming removed 2 bases at V and 7 bases at J, with 11 bases between. The germline CDR1 and CDR2 sequences are ENHRY and SYGVKD. The DNA for the CDR3 is TGTGCCATCAGTGAGCCGTTATTGGGTGAAAAACTGTTTTTT. Its translation is CAISEPLLGEKLFF.

The rearrangement uses TRBV4-2 and TRBJ2-3, with TRBD2 as a possible D gene (6 bases). CDR3 length: 18 amino acids. The V end was cut by 4 bases, the J end by 0 bases, with 20 bases between. Looked up from germline, CDR1 is LGHNA and CDR2 is YNFKEQ. CDR3 nucleotides: TGTGCCAGCAGCCCGCTCGTGGGGCTAGCGTCTAGCACAGATACGCAGTATTTT. Its translation: CASSPLVGLASSTDTQYF.

This clonotype has ten or more counts. The chain has TRBV27 and TRBJ1-2; D remains ambiguous. Germline-derived CDR1 and CDR2 are MNHEY and SMNVEV (reference sequence). The CDR3 is 14 amino acids. Trimming pared 5 bases from V and 2 bases from J, leaving 12 bases between. The CDR3: CASSAGRLNYGYTF. The DNA of the CDR3 is TGTGCCAGCAGTGCTGGCAGACTAAACTATGGCTACACCTTC.

The sample holds a few counts of this clonotype. The chain uses TRBV12-3 or TRBV12-4 and TRBJ2-7; 7 bases match TRBD1. The CDR3 extends over 13 amino acids. Trimming at V came to 3 bases and at J to 7 bases, leaving 6 bases not matched to a gene. CDR3 bases: TGTGCCAGCAGTTTCGGGACAGCCTTTGAGCAGTACTTC. Encoded protein: CASSFGTAFEQYF.